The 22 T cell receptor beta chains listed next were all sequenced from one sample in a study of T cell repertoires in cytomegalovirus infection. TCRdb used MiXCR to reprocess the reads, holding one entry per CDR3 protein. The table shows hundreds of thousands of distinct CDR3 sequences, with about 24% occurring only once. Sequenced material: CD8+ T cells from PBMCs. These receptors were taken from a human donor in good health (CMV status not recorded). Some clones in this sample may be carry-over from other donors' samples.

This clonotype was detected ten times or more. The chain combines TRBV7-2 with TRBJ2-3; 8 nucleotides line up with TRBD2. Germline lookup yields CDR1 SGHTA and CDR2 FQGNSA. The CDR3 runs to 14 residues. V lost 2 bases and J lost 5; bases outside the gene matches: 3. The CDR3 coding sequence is TGTGCCAGCAGCTTACCCCTAGCGGGAGATACGCAGTATTTT. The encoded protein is CASSLPLAGDTQYF.

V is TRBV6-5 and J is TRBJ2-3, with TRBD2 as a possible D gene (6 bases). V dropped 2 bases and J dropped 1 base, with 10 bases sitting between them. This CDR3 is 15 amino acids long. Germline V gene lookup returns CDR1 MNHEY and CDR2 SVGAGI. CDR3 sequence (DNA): TGTGCCAGCAGTTACAGGTCGGGGGGCACAGATACGCAGTATTTT. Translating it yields CASSYRSGGTDTQYF.

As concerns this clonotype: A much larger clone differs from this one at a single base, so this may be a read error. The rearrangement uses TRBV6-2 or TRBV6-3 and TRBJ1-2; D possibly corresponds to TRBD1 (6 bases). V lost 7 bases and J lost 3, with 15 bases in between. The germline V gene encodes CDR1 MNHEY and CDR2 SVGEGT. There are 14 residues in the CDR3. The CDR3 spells CASTPRGNDYGYTF. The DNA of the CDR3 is TGTGCCAGCACCCCAAGGGGGAACGACTATGGCTACACCTTC.

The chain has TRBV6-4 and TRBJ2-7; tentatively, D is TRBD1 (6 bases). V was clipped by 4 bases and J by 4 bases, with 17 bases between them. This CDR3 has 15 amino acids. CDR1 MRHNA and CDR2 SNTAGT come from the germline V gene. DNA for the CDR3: TGTGCCAGCAGTGGCCCGAGACAGGCGGAGTACGAGCAGTACTTC. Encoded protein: CASSGPRQAEYEQYF.

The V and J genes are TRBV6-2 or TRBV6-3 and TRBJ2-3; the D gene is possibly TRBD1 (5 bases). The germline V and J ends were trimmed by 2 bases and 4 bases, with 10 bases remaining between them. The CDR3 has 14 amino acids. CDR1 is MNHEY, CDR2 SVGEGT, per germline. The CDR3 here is CASSYVDSADTQYF. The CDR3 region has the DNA TGTGCCAGCAGTTACGTCGACAGTGCAGATACGCAGTATTTT.

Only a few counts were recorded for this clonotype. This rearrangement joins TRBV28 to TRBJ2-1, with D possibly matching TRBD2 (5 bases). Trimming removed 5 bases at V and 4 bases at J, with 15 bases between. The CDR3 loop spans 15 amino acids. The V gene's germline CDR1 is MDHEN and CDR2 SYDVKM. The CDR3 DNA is TGTGCCAGCAGTATATCGGAGGCCTCATACAATGAGCAGTTCTTC. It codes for CASSISEASYNEQFF.

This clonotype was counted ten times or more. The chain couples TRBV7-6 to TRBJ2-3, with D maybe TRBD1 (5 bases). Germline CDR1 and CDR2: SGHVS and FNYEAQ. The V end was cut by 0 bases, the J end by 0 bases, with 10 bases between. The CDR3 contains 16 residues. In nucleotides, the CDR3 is TGTGCCAGCAGCTTAGCTTTGGGGCCTAGCACAGATACGCAGTATTTT. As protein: CASSLALGPSTDTQYF.

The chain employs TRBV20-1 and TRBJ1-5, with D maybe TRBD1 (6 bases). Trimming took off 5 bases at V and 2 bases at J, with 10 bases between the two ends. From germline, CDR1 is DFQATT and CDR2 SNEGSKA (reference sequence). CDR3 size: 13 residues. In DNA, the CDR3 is TGCAGTGCTTGGAGGGGGGGCAATCAGCCCCAGCATTTT. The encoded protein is CSAWRGGNQPQHF.

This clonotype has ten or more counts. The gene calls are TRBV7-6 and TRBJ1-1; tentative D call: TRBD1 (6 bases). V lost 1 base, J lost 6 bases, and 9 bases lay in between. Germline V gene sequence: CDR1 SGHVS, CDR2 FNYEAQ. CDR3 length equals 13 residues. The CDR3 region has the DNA TGTGCCAGCAGCTTAGTGGGGGGCGCTGAAGCTTTCTTT. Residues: CASSLVGGAEAFF.

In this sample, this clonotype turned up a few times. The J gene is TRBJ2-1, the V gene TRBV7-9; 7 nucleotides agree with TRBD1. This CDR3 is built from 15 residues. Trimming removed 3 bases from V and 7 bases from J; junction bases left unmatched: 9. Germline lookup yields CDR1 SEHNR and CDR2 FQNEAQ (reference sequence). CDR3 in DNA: TGTGCCAGCAGCTTCAATAGGGGGCAGTGGAATGAGCAGTTCTTC. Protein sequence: CASSFNRGQWNEQFF.

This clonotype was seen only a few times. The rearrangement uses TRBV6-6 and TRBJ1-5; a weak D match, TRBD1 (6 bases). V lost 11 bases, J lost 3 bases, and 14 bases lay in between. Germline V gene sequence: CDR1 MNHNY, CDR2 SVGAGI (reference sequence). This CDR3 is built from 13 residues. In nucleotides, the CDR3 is TGTGCCGGCGGGGGGGGCTCCAATCAGCCCCAGCATTTT. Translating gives CAGGGGSNQPQHF.

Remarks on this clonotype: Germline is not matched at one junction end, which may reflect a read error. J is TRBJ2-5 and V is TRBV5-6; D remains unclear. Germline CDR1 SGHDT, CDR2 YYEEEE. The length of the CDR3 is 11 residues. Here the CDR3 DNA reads TGTGCCAGCAGCTCCAAAGAGACCCAGTGCTTC. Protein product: CASSSKETQCF.

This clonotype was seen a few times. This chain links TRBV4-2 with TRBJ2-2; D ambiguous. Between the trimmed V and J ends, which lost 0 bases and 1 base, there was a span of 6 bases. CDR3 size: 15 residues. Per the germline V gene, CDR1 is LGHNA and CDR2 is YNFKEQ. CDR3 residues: CASSQDPGNTGELFF. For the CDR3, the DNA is TGTGCCAGCAGCCAAGATCCCGGGAACACCGGGGAGCTGTTTTTT.

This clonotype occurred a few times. The DNA for the CDR3 is TGCAGCGTTAAAAAGTCGGGGTCCCCCTACGAGCAGTACGTC. Amino acid sequence: CSVKKSGSPYEQYV. This chain links TRBV29-1 with TRBJ2-7; D is possibly TRBD2 (5 bases). Germline CDR1 is SQVTM and CDR2 is ANQGSEA. Trimming removed 5 bases from V and 2 bases from J, with 16 bases in between. The CDR3 is 14 residues long.

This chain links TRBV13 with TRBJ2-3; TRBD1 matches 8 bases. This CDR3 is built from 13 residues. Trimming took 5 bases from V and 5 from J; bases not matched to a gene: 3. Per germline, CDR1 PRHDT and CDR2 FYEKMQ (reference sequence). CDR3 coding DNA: TGTGCCAGCAGCCAGGGGGCCCGAGATACGCAGTATTTT. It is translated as CASSQGARDTQYF.

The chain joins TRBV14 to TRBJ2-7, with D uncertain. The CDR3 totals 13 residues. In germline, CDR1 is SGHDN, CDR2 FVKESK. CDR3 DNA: TGTGCCAGCAGCCCCTTGAATTCCTACGATCAGTACGTC. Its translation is CASSPLNSYDQYV.

DNA of the CDR3: TGTGCCAGCAGTTTATGGGGGACTAGCGGGGGCCCCCGGTACAATGAGCAGTTCTTC. Protein sequence: CASSLWGTSGGPRYNEQFF. V is TRBV28 and J is TRBJ2-1, with 14 nucleotides matching TRBD2. Losses at the gene ends were 0 bases for V and 4 bases for J; bases not matched to a gene: 8. Germline V gene sequence: CDR1 MDHEN, CDR2 SYDVKM. This CDR3 region has 19 residues.

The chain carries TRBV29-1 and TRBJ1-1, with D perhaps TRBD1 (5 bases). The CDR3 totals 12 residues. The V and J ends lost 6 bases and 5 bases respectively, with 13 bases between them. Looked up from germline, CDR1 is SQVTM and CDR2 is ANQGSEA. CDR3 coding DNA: TGCAGCGTCCCGGGGCTAGGTACTGAAGCTTTCTTT. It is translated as CSVPGLGTEAFF. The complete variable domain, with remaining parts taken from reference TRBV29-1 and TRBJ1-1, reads SAVISQKPSRDICQRGTSLTIQCQVDSQVTMMFWYRQQPGQSLTLIATANQGSEATYESGFVIDKFPISRPNLTFSTLTVSNMSPEDSSIYLCSVPGLGTEAFFGQGTRLTVV.

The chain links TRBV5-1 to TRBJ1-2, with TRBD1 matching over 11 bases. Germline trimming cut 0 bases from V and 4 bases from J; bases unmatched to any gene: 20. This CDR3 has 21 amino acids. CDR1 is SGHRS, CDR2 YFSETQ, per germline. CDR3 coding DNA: TGCGCCAGCAGCTTGGCATGGGAGTCGCGGACAGGGGGCAATAATGCCTATGGCTACACCTTC. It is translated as CASSLAWESRTGGNNAYGYTF. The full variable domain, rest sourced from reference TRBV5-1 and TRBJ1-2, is KAGVTQTPRYLIKTRGQQVTLSCSPISGHRSVSWYQQTPGQGLQFLFEYFSETQRNKGNFPGRFSGRQFSNSRSEMNVSTLELGDSALYLCASSLAWESRTGGNNAYGYTFGSGTRLTVV.

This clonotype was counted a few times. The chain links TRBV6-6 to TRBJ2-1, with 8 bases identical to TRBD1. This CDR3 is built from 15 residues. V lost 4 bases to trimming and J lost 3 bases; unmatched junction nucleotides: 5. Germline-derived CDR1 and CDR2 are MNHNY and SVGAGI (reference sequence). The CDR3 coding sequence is TGTGCCAGCAGTTCCGGACAGGGAGACTACAATGAGCAGTTCTTC. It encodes CASSSGQGDYNEQFF.

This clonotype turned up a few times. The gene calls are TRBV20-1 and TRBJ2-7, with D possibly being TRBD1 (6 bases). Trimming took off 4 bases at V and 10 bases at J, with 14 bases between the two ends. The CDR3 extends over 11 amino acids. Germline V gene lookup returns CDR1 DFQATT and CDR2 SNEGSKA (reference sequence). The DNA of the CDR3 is TGCAGTGCTAAGAGGTGGGACACCCAGTACGTC. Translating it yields CSAKRWDTQYV.

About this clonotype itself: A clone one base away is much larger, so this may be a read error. This CDR3 reads CASSFAGDNIPNYGYTF. CDR3 coding DNA: TGTGCCAGCAGTTTTGCCGGGGACAATATACCTAACTATGGCTACACCTTC. This chain connects TRBV28 to TRBJ1-2; possible D gene TRBD1, 6 bases. The CDR3 runs 17 residues. V was clipped by 3 bases and J by 0 bases, with 17 bases between them. CDR1 and CDR2 (germline): MDHEN, SYDVKM.